This T cell receptor (beta chain) was sequenced during a study of T cell clonotyping in hematopoietic cell transplantation. Profiled with immunoSEQ multiplex PCR; TCRdb holds only in-frame clones, not every one. The sample contains about 15,000 clones, roughly 90% of which appear only once. The V gene's germline CDR1 is SGHDN and CDR2 FVKESK. The CDR3 loop spans 15 amino acids. Trimming shortened V by 4 bases and J by 2 bases, and 14 bases separated the two germline ends. What was sequenced was peripheral blood mononuclear cells. This chain uses TRBV14 with TRBJ2-5; D is unresolved. This sequence originates from a man in his fifties in good health. Some clones in this sample may be carry-over from other donors' samples. The CDR3 nucleotides are TGTGCCAGCAGCCTGCAATGGACGGTACAAGAGACCCAGTACTTC. It translates to CASSLQWTVQETQYF.